The clone carrying this T cell receptor beta chain was seen at least ten times. This entry is derived from a study of human T cells and chemical hapten exposure. Overall study: Per-sample TCR yield variation was attributed mainly to small pooled library volume differences.

Unseparated into fractions, whole blood served as the source from which total RNA was extracted. Within the library, unique molecular identifiers were attached to each individual cDNA molecule. Authors' data handling: Ranging from about 23,224 to 750,000, TCR counts per sample had a median value of approximately 97,000. TCRdb re-called the 5' RACE reads with MiXCR, one entry per CDR3 protein. In this record, the V and J calls reflect TCRdb's handling and not the investigators' own analysis. The table includes 150,000 or so distinct CDR3 sequences, 4.1% detected once. This CDR3 contains 13 residues. CDR1 and CDR2 (germline): SGHKS, YYEKEE (reference sequence). Trimming stripped 3 bases from V and 3 bases from J, with 9 bases between.

This TCR was sampled from a female donor in good health. The chain carries TRBV5-5 and TRBJ1-1; D call uncertain. This CDR3 is CASSSDGDTEAFF. The CDR3 nucleotides are TGTGCCAGCAGCTCTGACGGTGACACTGAAGCTTTCTTT.